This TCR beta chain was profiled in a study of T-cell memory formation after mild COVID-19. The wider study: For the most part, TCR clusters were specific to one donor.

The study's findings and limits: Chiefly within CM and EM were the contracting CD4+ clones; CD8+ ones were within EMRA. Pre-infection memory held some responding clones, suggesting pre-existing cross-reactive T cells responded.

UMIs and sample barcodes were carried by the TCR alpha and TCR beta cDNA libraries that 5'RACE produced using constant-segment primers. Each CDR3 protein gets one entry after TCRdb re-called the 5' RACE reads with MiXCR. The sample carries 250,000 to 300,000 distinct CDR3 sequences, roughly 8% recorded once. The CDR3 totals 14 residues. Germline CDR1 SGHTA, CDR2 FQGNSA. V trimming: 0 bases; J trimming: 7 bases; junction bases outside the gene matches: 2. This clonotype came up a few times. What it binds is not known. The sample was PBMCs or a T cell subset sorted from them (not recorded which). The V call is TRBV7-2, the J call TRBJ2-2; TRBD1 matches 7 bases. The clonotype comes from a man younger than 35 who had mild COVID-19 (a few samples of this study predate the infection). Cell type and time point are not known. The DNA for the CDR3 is TGTGCCAGCAGCTTAGCCCAGGGGGACGGGGAGCTGTTTTTT. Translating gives CASSLAQGDGELFF.